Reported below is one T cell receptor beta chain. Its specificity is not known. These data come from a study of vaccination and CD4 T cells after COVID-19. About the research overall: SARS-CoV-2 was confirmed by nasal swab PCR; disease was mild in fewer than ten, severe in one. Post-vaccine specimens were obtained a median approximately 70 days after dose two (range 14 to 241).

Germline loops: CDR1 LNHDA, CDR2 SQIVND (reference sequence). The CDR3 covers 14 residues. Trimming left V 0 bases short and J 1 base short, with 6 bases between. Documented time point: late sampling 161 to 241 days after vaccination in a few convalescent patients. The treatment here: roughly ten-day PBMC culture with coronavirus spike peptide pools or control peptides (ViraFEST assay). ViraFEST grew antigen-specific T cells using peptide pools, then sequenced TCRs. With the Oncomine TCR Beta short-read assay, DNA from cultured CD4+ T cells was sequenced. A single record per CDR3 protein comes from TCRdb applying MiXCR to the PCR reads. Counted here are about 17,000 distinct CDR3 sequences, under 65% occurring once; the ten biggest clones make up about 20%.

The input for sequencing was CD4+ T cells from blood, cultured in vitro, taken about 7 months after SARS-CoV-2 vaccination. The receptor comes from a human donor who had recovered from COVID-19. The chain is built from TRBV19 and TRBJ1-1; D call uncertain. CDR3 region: CASSIDRWNTEAFF. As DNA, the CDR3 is TGTGCCAGTAGTATAGATCGGTGGAACACTGAAGCTTTCTTT.